This TCR beta chain was sequenced for a study of blood T cell repertoires in COVID-19. Across the whole study: Nucleic acid was either cDNA or gDNA, and it came from T cells, B-cell-depleted T cells, or PBMCs.

In Cohort 3, a recovered donor had either two negative PCRs, clearance, or symptom resolution. This CDR3 contains 13 residues. Trimming took off 3 bases at V and 6 bases at J, with 11 bases between the two ends. In germline, CDR1 is SGHTA, CDR2 FQGNSA. Source study methods: Estimates of nucleated cell counts were drawn from the amplification of reference gene primers. The table came from immunoSEQ multiplex PCR; TCRdb's copy has only in-frame clones and leaves some out. The V and J calls and clone size were taken over from that table, and D and trimming were inferred from the DNA. Among about 480,000 clones listed, over 75% were seen once.

The rearrangement joins TRBV7-2 to TRBJ1-1; no definite D call. Sequencing was carried out using PBMCs or T cells enriched from blood (not recorded which). This receptor was identified in a woman aged 40 to 55 who had recovered from COVID-19. CDR3 sequence reads: CASSFGRGSEAFF. In DNA, the CDR3 is TGTGCCAGCAGCTTTGGTCGCGGGTCTGAAGCTTTCTTT.